These 12 T cell receptor beta chains were all obtained from the same sample, sequenced in a study of radiation and T cells in renal cell carcinoma. Generated by immunoSEQ multiplex PCR, the TCRdb table keeps only in-frame clones and is missing some. The data contain more than 120,000 clones, 65% to 90% of them singletons. Time point of the sample: blood 4 weeks post-SBRT, at nephrectomy. Treatment of the sample: 15 Gy SBRT to primary tumor, nephrectomy 4 weeks later. This specimen consisted of blood, obtained from a patient whose treatment included radiotherapy and nephrectomy. These receptors came from a woman between 45 and 65 years old with renal cell carcinoma.

The gene calls are TRBV27 and TRBJ2-5; possible D gene TRBD2, 5 bases. The V end lost 2 bases, the J end lost 5 bases, and 9 bases lay between the germline ends. Germline loops: CDR1 MNHEY, CDR2 SMNVEV (reference sequence). The CDR3 totals 13 residues. CDR3 coding DNA: TGTGCCAGCAGTTTAGCGGGTTTGGAGACCCAGTACTTC. Its translation: CASSLAGLETQYF.

The chain employs TRBV6-5 and TRBJ2-7; 7 nucleotides agree with TRBD2. This CDR3 has 12 amino acids. The germline V gene has CDR1 MNHEY and CDR2 SVGAGI. CDR3 bases: TGTGCTTCGGGGAGGGAGGGCGGAGAGCAGTACTTC. Translating it yields CASGREGGEQYF.

The rearrangement joins TRBV5-1 to TRBJ2-1; no reliable D call. The CDR3 is 13 residues long. V was clipped by 0 bases and J by 12 bases, with 13 bases between them. Germline V gene sequence: CDR1 SGHRS, CDR2 YFSETQ. Here the CDR3 DNA reads TGCGCCAGCAGCTTGGCTTTATCTACGGGGCAGTTCTTC. It specifies CASSLALSTGQFF.

This clone appeared once. Within the sample, other DNA sequences also encode this same CDR3. This chain uses TRBV19 with TRBJ1-2, with D perhaps matching TRBD1 (5 bases). The CDR3 is 13 residues long. V lost 4 bases and J 2 bases, leaving 8 bases between the germline ends. Germline V CDR1 and CDR2: LNHDA, SQIVND (reference sequence). The CDR3 region is CASSTGANYGYTF. CDR3 sequence (DNA): TGTGCCAGTAGTACCGGGGCGAACTATGGCTACACCTTC.

The chain combines TRBV10-3 with TRBJ2-1; 10 nucleotides match TRBD1. Trimming took 0 bases from V and 2 from J; bases not matched to a gene: 1. The CDR3 covers 16 residues. The germline CDR1 and CDR2 sequences are ENHRY and SYGVKD. CDR3 DNA: TGTGCCATCAGTGAGTCTGGGACAGGGGCCTACAATGAGCAGTTCTTC. This translates into CAISESGTGAYNEQFF.

The genes are TRBV4-2 and TRBJ2-7; a weak D match, TRBD2 (6 bases). Trimming pared 4 bases from V and 5 bases from J, leaving 18 bases between. Per germline, CDR1 LGHNA and CDR2 YNFKEQ. This CDR3 region has 15 residues. CDR3 loop: CASSPAPKRAHEQYF. The CDR3 DNA sequence: TGTGCCAGCAGCCCCGCCCCGAAGCGGGCCCACGAGCAGTACTTC.

The rearrangement joins TRBV15 to TRBJ2-1, with D possibly being TRBD1 (6 bases). CDR3 length: 16 amino acids. V was shortened by 3 bases and J by 3 bases, with 15 bases between the two germline ends. From germline, CDR1 is LNHNV and CDR2 YYDKDF (reference sequence). The CDR3 loop reads CATSSPPDRSYNEQFF. The DNA of the CDR3 is TGTGCCACCAGCAGTCCCCCTGACAGGAGCTACAATGAGCAGTTCTTC.

V gene TRBV5-5 combines with J gene TRBJ1-5; D gene ambiguous. The CDR3 totals 14 residues. The germline V gene has CDR1 SGHKS and CDR2 YYEKEE (reference sequence). V gave up 2 bases and J gave up 0 bases, with 6 bases separating them. In DNA form, the CDR3 reads TGTGCCAGCAGCTTACGATATAGCAATCAGCCCCAGCATTTT. Translation gives CASSLRYSNQPQHF.

This clone was picked up a small number of times. V usage is TRBV18 and J usage is TRBJ1-6; possibly TRBD1 for D (5 bases). The germline V gene encodes CDR1 KGHSH and CDR2 LQKENI. The CDR3 runs to 15 residues. Trimming stripped 3 bases from V and 6 bases from J, with 12 bases between. CDR3 nucleotide sequence: TGTGCCAGCTCACCGACCTTGGGGGGTAATTCACCCCTCCACTTT. It specifies CASSPTLGGNSPLHF.

This clone was seen just once. The chain carries TRBV28 and TRBJ2-1, with D tentatively TRBD2 (7 bases). There are 16 residues in the CDR3. Germline loops: CDR1 MDHEN, CDR2 SYDVKM. The V end was cut by 5 bases, the J end by 8 bases, with 22 bases between. As DNA, the CDR3 is TGTGCCAGCAGTGATCCGGGGGGCCTATTGTCGCATGAGCAGTTCTTC. It is translated as CASSDPGGLLSHEQFF.

The chain joins TRBV5-5 to TRBJ1-5; 11 bases agree with TRBD1. Germline V gene lookup returns CDR1 SGHKS and CDR2 YYEKEE (reference sequence). J lost 7 bases, V lost 4 bases, and 7 bases had no gene match. CDR3 length: 15 residues. CDR3: CASSAGQGDWQPQHF. CDR3 DNA: TGTGCCAGCAGCGCGGGACAGGGGGATTGGCAGCCCCAGCATTTT.

V usage is TRBV11-2 and J usage is TRBJ1-2, with 7 positions matching TRBD1. The germline gives CDR1 SGHAT, CDR2 FQNNGV. The CDR3 consists of 13 residues. J was trimmed by 4 bases and V by 11 bases; bases with no gene match: 10. The CDR3 spells CAYRRDRGYGYTF. The CDR3 bases are TGTGCCTATCGGAGGGACAGAGGCTATGGCTACACCTTC.